The source of this T cell receptor beta chain is a study of beta chain features in type 1 diabetes. The study's findings and limits: When Type 1 diabetes patients were examined, their TCRB CDR3s proved moderately but significantly shorter in all four CD4+ subsets.

V was clipped by 0 bases and J by 2 bases; unmatched bases: 12. CDR1 is SGHRS and CDR2 is YFSETQ in the germline V gene. The CDR3 loop spans 18 amino acids. Expressed TCRB transcripts got sequenced, as all isolated RNA was reverse transcribed. Produced via immunoSEQ multiplex PCR; TCRdb's table is partial and in-frame only. Here the sample spans approximately 730,000 clones, roughly 12% being singletons. Sorting based on CD45RO/CCR7/CD25/CD127/CD95/CD27 separated CD4+ naive, central memory, regulatory and stem cell-like memory cells. Remarks on this clone: Its antigen is not identified.

Material: naive CD4+ T cells from blood. The TCR comes from a man between 18 and 29 years old with type 1 diabetes. The chain recombines TRBV5-1 with TRBJ2-3; 7 bases fit TRBD1. CDR3 coding DNA: TGCGCCAGCAGCTTGGACGTCAGGGACAGCTACTACACAGATACGCAGTATTTT. Translating it yields CASSLDVRDSYYTDTQYF.